The clone carrying this T cell receptor beta chain was picked up a small number of times. One entry per CDR3 protein results from TCRdb running MiXCR on the RT-PCR reads. The top ten clones hold roughly 4% of a sample with hundreds of thousands of distinct CDR3 sequences, 13% to 15% of them seen once. The germline V gene encodes CDR1 DFQATT and CDR2 SNEGSKA (reference sequence). The CDR3 loop spans 10 amino acids. V was cut by 5 bases and J by 7 bases, with 6 bases left in between. The sequencing sample was made of memory CD4+ T cells from blood. This clonotype was sampled from a female donor in good health, serving as a healthy control. The V and J genes are TRBV20-1 and TRBJ1-5; D ambiguous. As DNA, the CDR3 is TGCAGTGCTCCTGGGCAGCCCCAGCATTTT. It codes for CSAPGQPQHF.